This TCR beta chain was profiled in a study of shared clonotypes between healthy human individuals. Study-level points and caveats: With a handful of donors compared, around 5% of naive CD4 clonotypes were shared.

About this clone: Its target is not known.

CD45RO-negative, CCR7-positively selected cells formed the naive CD8 fraction, excluding terminally differentiated effector memory CD45RA+ cells. In germline, CDR1 is MNHNY, CDR2 SVGAGI (reference sequence). V gave up 7 bases and J gave up 3 bases, with 12 bases separating them. The CDR3 has 13 residues. Sequenced by immunoSEQ multiplex PCR; TCRdb stores in-frame clones only, minus some. This sample yields around 1.9 million clones, of which 90% to 95% are seen a single time; around 1.7% belongs to the top ten. This chain connects TRBV6-6 to TRBJ1-1; D not certain. The source material was naive CD8+ T cells from PBMCs. This sequence originates from a young man in good health. Some clones in this sample may be carry-over from other donors' samples. The CDR3 loop reads CASKDRTYTEAFF. Written as DNA, the CDR3 is TGTGCCAGCAAAGACCGAACCTACACTGAAGCTTTCTTT.